A single sample is the source of the 19 T cell receptor beta chains below, sequenced in a study of T cell responses to AZD1222 COVID-19 vaccine. Libraries were prepared by immunoSEQ multiplex PCR; TCRdb keeps only in-frame clonotypes and omits some of them. The table shows tens of thousands of clones, with 80% occurring only once. Sequenced material: peripheral blood, taken 28 days after the second AZD1222 dose. The source of these receptors is an adult who received the AZD1222 COVID-19 vaccine.

This rearrangement joins TRBV3-1 (or the pseudogene TRBV3-2) to TRBJ2-3; TRBD2 matches at 9 bases. The V and J ends lost 1 base and 2 bases, in that order; junction bases with no gene match: 4. Germline V CDR1 and CDR2: LGHDT, YNNKEL (reference sequence). The CDR3 totals 16 residues. CDR3 sequence: CASSQGSGGNTDTQYF. The CDR3 DNA follows: TGTGCCAGCAGCCAAGGGAGCGGGGGGAACACAGATACGCAGTATTTT.

The V gene is TRBV30, the J gene TRBJ1-2, with no clear D. V lost 0 bases, J lost 6 bases, and 11 bases lay in between. The germline V gene has CDR1 GTSNPN and CDR2 SVGIG (reference sequence). The CDR3 totals 13 residues. CDR3 sequence (DNA): TGTGCCTGGAGTGTACACCTGCAGGATGGCTACACCTTC. It codes for CAWSVHLQDGYTF.

This clone was recorded only once. The chain carries TRBV5-1 and TRBJ1-2, with D maybe TRBD1 (6 bases). With 6 bases removed from V and 4 bases from J, the gap between germline ends came to 13 bases. The CDR3 is 13 residues long. Germline V lookup: CDR1 SGHRS, CDR2 YFSETQ. The CDR3 reads CASTPNRAYGYTF. The CDR3 DNA sequence: TGCGCCAGCACCCCAAACAGGGCCTATGGCTACACCTTC.

The rearrangement links TRBV27 to TRBJ2-2; maybe TRBD2 (5 bases). The CDR3 is made up of 15 amino acids. V was pared by 3 bases and J by 6 bases, with 14 bases between. Germline values: CDR1 MNHEY, CDR2 SMNVEV (reference sequence). The chain's CDR3 is CASSFTAGPSGELFF. The CDR3 DNA sequence: TGTGCCAGCAGTTTTACTGCGGGTCCGTCCGGGGAGCTGTTTTTT.

This chain connects TRBV12-3 or TRBV12-4 to TRBJ1-1; D not resolved. This CDR3 has 13 residues. Between the trimmed V and J ends, which lost 3 bases and 11 bases, there was a span of 16 bases. This chain's CDR3 is CASSFRFYKAAFF. CDR3 DNA: TGTGCCAGCAGTTTTCGGTTTTATAAAGCTGCTTTCTTT.

The rearrangement joins TRBV12-3 or TRBV12-4 to TRBJ2-3, with a tentative D call TRBD2 (6 bases). This CDR3 has 13 amino acids. With 4 bases removed from V and 6 bases from J, the gap between germline ends came to 11 bases. CDR3 amino acids: CASSSRLGDTQYF. For the CDR3, the DNA is TGTGCCAGCAGTTCGCGACTAGGCGATACGCAGTATTTT.

V usage is TRBV4-1 and J usage is TRBJ2-1, with 7 bases identical to TRBD1. Per the germline V gene, CDR1 is MGHRA and CDR2 is YSYEKL. The CDR3 is 13 residues long. V lost 0 bases, J lost 14 bases, and 7 bases stayed unmatched. The CDR3 DNA sequence: TGCGCCAGCAGCCAAGATCTACGGGACAGTAAGTTCTTC. It encodes CASSQDLRDSKFF.

The gene calls are TRBV14 and TRBJ1-6, with TRBD1 identical over 9 bases. The V gene's germline CDR1 is SGHDN and CDR2 FVKESK. There are 17 residues in the CDR3. After removal of 6 bases from V and 1 base from J, the junction contained 7 bases not matched to a gene. CDR3 sequence (DNA): TGTGCCAGCAGTTCTGGACAGGGGTGGTCCTATAATTCACCCCTCCACTTT. It translates to CASSSGQGWSYNSPLHF.

The V gene is TRBV19, the J gene TRBJ1-6; 7 bases are a match to TRBD1. The CDR3 runs 16 residues. Per germline, CDR1 LNHDA and CDR2 SQIVND (reference sequence). V was clipped by 9 bases and J by 9 bases; unmatched bases: 17. As DNA, the CDR3 is TGTGCCAGCGGTCCTAACACAGGGGTTTGGGGTTCACCCCTCCACTTT. It specifies CASGPNTGVWGSPLHF.

The chain links TRBV5-1 to TRBJ2-7, with 7 bases that match TRBD1. Germline V gene sequence: CDR1 SGHRS, CDR2 YFSETQ. CDR3 length equals 11 residues. V dropped 3 bases and J dropped 6; count of bases not matched to a gene: 0. CDR3 DNA sequence: TGCGCCAGCAGCTGGGACAGCGAGCAGTACTTC. This gives the protein CASSWDSEQYF.

The V gene is TRBV6-2 or TRBV6-3, the J gene TRBJ1-5; D is uncertain. This CDR3 spans 14 amino acids. Germline V gene lookup returns CDR1 MNHEY and CDR2 SVGEGT. Trimming cost V 4 bases and J 6 bases, with 13 bases left between them. The CDR3 nucleotides read TGTGCCAGCAGTTTTTCGTCAGTGGTTCAGCCCCAGCATTTT. Residues: CASSFSSVVQPQHF.

The chain links TRBV6-5 to TRBJ1-5; D call uncertain. V was cut by 4 bases and J by 4 bases, with 11 bases left in between. Germline V gene lookup returns CDR1 MNHEY and CDR2 SVGAGI. The CDR3 extends over 14 amino acids. This CDR3 reads CASSSRVGNQPQHF. The CDR3 nucleotides read TGTGCCAGCAGTTCTAGGGTGGGGAATCAGCCCCAGCATTTT.

The chain carries TRBV10-3 and TRBJ2-7; D tentatively reads TRBD1 or TRBD2 (5 bases each). Germline values: CDR1 ENHRY, CDR2 SYGVKD. CDR3 size: 12 residues. Trimming took off 3 bases at V and 5 bases at J, with 8 bases between the two ends. The CDR3 sequence: CAISDLGDEQYF. Here the CDR3 DNA reads TGTGCCATCAGTGATTTGGGGGACGAGCAGTACTTC.

The chain employs TRBV27 and TRBJ1-2; D is perhaps TRBD1 (6 bases). CDR1 is MNHEY, CDR2 SMNVEV, per germline (reference sequence). The CDR3 runs to 14 residues. Trimming pared 5 bases from V and 1 base from J, leaving 11 bases between. Here the CDR3 reads CASSAGQINYGYTF. CDR3 DNA: TGTGCCAGCAGTGCCGGACAGATTAACTATGGCTACACCTTC.

The chain uses TRBV5-6 and TRBJ2-5; D call uncertain. V lost 4 bases to trimming and J lost 2 bases, with 9 bases between them. This CDR3 contains 13 residues. Germline assignment: CDR1 SGHDT and CDR2 YYEEEE. The CDR3 DNA follows: TGTGCCAGCAGCAACGACATTCAAGAGACCCAGTACTTC. This translates into CASSNDIQETQYF.

The chain joins TRBV29-1 to TRBJ2-5, with D possibly TRBD2 on 6 matching bases. Germline V gene lookup returns CDR1 SQVTM and CDR2 ANQGSEA. The germline V and J ends were trimmed by 7 bases and 2 bases, with 14 bases remaining between them. The CDR3 is 13 residues long. The CDR3 DNA sequence: TGCAGCGCTCGGACTACGACTCAAGAGACCCAGTACTTC. Translated: CSARTTTQETQYF.

The chain has TRBV12-5 and TRBJ1-1; D is unclear. CDR1 is LGHNT, CDR2 FRNRAP, per germline. The CDR3 spans 13 residues. Trimming took 9 bases from V and 1 from J, leaving 12 bases between them. The CDR3: CASRSRANTEAFF. DNA of the CDR3: TGTGCTAGCCGAAGCAGAGCGAACACTGAAGCTTTCTTT.

The rearrangement uses TRBV10-3 and TRBJ2-7; 11 bases align to TRBD2. CDR3 size: 16 residues. Germline V CDR1 and CDR2: ENHRY, SYGVKD. V was pared by 6 bases and J by 2 bases, with 9 bases of the junction left unmatched. The CDR3 reads CAIRDASGGLTYEQYF. For the CDR3, the DNA is TGTGCCATCAGGGACGCTAGCGGGGGGCTTACCTACGAGCAGTACTTC.

This clone was observed once. The chain recombines TRBV7-8 with TRBJ1-1; a weak D match, TRBD1 (5 bases). CDR1 SGHVS and CDR2 FQNEAQ come from the germline V gene. The length of the CDR3 is 13 residues. V lost 4 bases to trimming and J lost 7 bases, with 13 bases between them. The CDR3 reads CASSSRVGGEAFF. Here the CDR3 DNA reads TGTGCCAGCAGCTCCAGGGTCGGCGGTGAAGCTTTCTTT.